Following are 15 T cell receptor beta chains from one sample sequenced in a study of regulatory T cells in long-lasting Graves disease. Library construction for TCR beta used iRepertoire HTBI primers and Arm-PCR of CDR3 regions. TCRdb reprocessed the multiplex PCR reads with MiXCR, giving one entry per CDR3 protein. In the table there are 400,000 to 500,000 distinct CDR3 sequences, about a fifth of which are singletons. Noted time point: persistent/refractory GD, antithyroid drugs over 5 years with positive TRAb. The TCR library was prepared using RNA isolated from PBMCs. The material was peripheral blood mononuclear cells (PBMCs), obtained when the disease was refractory, from a patient treated with antithyroid drugs. Receptors were obtained from a female donor with Graves disease.

This clonotype turned up a few times. V and J are TRBV15 and TRBJ1-2; D call uncertain. This CDR3 is 14 amino acids long. CDR1 and CDR2 from the germline V gene are LNHNV and YYDKDF (reference sequence). The ends were cut back, 5 bases at V and 5 bases at J, with 15 bases in the middle. CDR3 loop: CATSLESQSYGYTF. CDR3 coding DNA: TGTGCCACCAGCCTTGAGTCCCAATCGTATGGCTACACCTTC. The complete variable domain, with remaining parts taken from reference TRBV15 and TRBJ1-2, reads DAMVIQNPRYQVTQFGKPVTLSCSQTLNHNVMYWYQQKSSQAPKLLFHYYDKDFNNEADTPDNFQSRRPNTSFCFLDIRSPGLGDTAMYLCATSLESQSYGYTFGSGTRLTVV.

Ten or more counts support this clonotype. The rearrangement joins TRBV25-1 to TRBJ1-5, with D possibly matching TRBD1 (5 bases). The V gene lost 2 bases and the J gene lost 5 bases, with 10 bases spanning the gap. From germline, CDR1 is MGHDK and CDR2 SYGVNS. This CDR3 is built from 14 residues. The CDR3 coding sequence is TGTGCCAGCAGTGAAGGGGGATGGGATCAGCCCCAGCATTTT. This sequence encodes CASSEGGWDQPQHF.

This clonotype showed up just a few times. V is TRBV5-1 and J is TRBJ2-5, with 9 positions matching TRBD2. The V segment lost 2 bases and the J segment 2 bases; nucleotides outside the gene matches: 13. The CDR3 covers 18 residues. Germline loops: CDR1 SGHRS, CDR2 YFSETQ. CDR3 sequence: CASSFTFGSGRTQETQYF. Here the CDR3 DNA reads TGCGCCAGCAGCTTTACCTTCGGCAGCGGGAGGACTCAAGAGACCCAGTACTTC.

Concerning this clonotype: This likely stems from a read error, as it lies one base from a far larger clone. V usage is TRBV2 and J usage is TRBJ2-7, with D possibly matching TRBD2 (5 bases). The DNA end favors TRBJ2-5, so the J call may be wrong. CDR3 length: 15 amino acids. Germline CDR1 is SNHLY and CDR2 is FYNNEI. Here the CDR3 DNA reads TGTGCCAGCGGTATGCAGCGGAGTAACCAAGAGACCCAGTACTTC. This translates into CASGMQRSNQETQYF.

This clonotype was counted at least ten times. The chain joins TRBV2 to TRBJ2-7; D is unclear. Trimming left V 0 bases short and J 1 base short, with 7 bases between. Germline V CDR1 and CDR2: SNHLY, FYNNEI. The CDR3 sequence is 14 residues long. CDR3 sequence (DNA): TGTGCCAGCAGTGAAGCGGGCACATCCTACGAGCAGTACTTC. This gives the protein CASSEAGTSYEQYF.

On this clonotype: This likely reflects a read error, since a far larger clone is one base away. The chain employs TRBV28 and TRBJ1-2, with a tentative D call TRBD1 (5 bases). The CDR3 is made up of 13 amino acids. CDR1 MDHEN and CDR2 SYDVKM come from the germline V gene. The CDR3 here is CAGSFGGNYGYTF. The CDR3 DNA follows: TGTGCCGGCAGTTTTGGGGGGAACTATGGCTACACCTTC.

This clonotype came up many times. The V and J genes are TRBV10-2 and TRBJ2-7; D call uncertain. The CDR3 spans 13 residues. V was clipped by 4 bases and J by 0 bases, with 7 bases between them. Germline V gene lookup returns CDR1 WSHSY and CDR2 SAAADI. In nucleotides, the CDR3 is TGCGCCAGCAGTGTTGACACCTCCTACGAGCAGTACTTC. It encodes CASSVDTSYEQYF.

This clonotype was seen repeatedly, ten times or more. The junction and the germline gene differ at one end; a read error may be behind it. This chain connects TRBV20-1 to TRBJ1-2; possibly TRBD1 for D (6 bases). The CDR3 spans 14 residues. CDR1 is DFQATT, CDR2 SNEGSKA, per germline (reference sequence). The CDR3 nucleotides read TGCAGTGCTGGAGACATGGACAGCAACTATGGCTACACCTTC. It codes for CSAGDMDSNYGYTF.

The V gene is TRBV5-1, the J gene TRBJ2-7; D tentatively reads TRBD1 or TRBD2 (5 bases each). Looked up from germline, CDR1 is SGHRS and CDR2 is YFSETQ. The CDR3 spans 17 residues. The V end lost 0 bases, the J end lost 5 bases, and 21 bases lay between the germline ends. The CDR3 loop is CASSLAPSSGSDHEQYF. DNA of the CDR3: TGCGCCAGCAGCTTGGCGCCCTCGTCAGGGAGCGACCACGAGCAGTACTTC. Based on the CDR3 plus reference TRBV5-1 and TRBJ2-7, the full variable domain is KAGVTQTPRYLIKTRGQQVTLSCSPISGHRSVSWYQQTPGQGLQFLFEYFSETQRNKGNFPGRFSGRQFSNSRSEMNVSTLELGDSALYLCASSLAPSSGSDHEQYFGPGTRLTVT.

This clonotype came up a few times. V is TRBV2 and J is TRBJ2-1; weak D call: TRBD1 (6 bases). The CDR3 is 13 residues long. Germline V gene data show CDR1 as SNHLY and CDR2 as FYNNEI. Trimming left V 4 bases short and J 8 bases short, with 12 bases between. Here the CDR3 DNA reads TGTGCCAGCAGTGGGGGGCTAGCATATGAGCAGTTCTTC. It translates to CASSGGLAYEQFF.

About this clonotype: Because the CDR3 is missing its conserved closing phenylalanine or tryptophan, this is likely a read error. The chain is built from TRBV29-1 and TRBJ1-1; TRBD1 might be the D (5 bases). V was clipped by 6 bases and J by 0 bases, with 11 bases between them. The CDR3 totals 13 residues. Germline CDR1 and CDR2: SQVTM and ANQGSEA. The CDR3 coding sequence is TGCAGCGTGGGCTGGGGGATGAACACTGAAGCTTTCTCT. As protein: CSVGWGMNTEAFS.

The chain links TRBV5-6 to TRBJ2-4; D is possibly TRBD2 (6 bases). V was pared by 0 bases and J by 5 bases, with 15 bases between. From germline, CDR1 is SGHDT and CDR2 YYEEEE. The CDR3 loop spans 16 amino acids. The CDR3 region is CASSLALGGTENIQYF. The CDR3 DNA sequence: TGTGCCAGCAGCTTGGCCCTAGGAGGGACTGAAAACATTCAGTACTTC. Based on the CDR3 plus reference TRBV5-6 and TRBJ2-4, the full variable domain is DAGVTQSPTHLIKTRGQQVTLRCSPKSGHDTVSWYQQALGQGPQFIFQYYEEEERQRGNFPDRFSGHQFPNYSSELNVNALLLGDSALYLCASSLALGGTENIQYFGAGTRLSVL.

The table lists this clonotype with many counts. The rearrangement joins TRBV30 to TRBJ1-1; TRBD1 matches at 8 bases. V dropped 7 bases and J dropped 5; count of bases not matched to a gene: 9. Germline CDR1 is GTSNPN and CDR2 is SVGIG (reference sequence). The CDR3 spans 13 residues. In DNA form, the CDR3 reads TGTGCCTTCAGTGGACAGGGTTGGACTGAAGCTTTCTTT. It codes for CAFSGQGWTEAFF.

The sample holds a few counts of this clonotype. The genes are TRBV7-6 and TRBJ2-2; 11 bases agree with TRBD1. Germline assignment: CDR1 SGHVS and CDR2 FNYEAQ. The V and J ends lost 3 bases and 4 bases, in that order; junction bases with no gene match: 13. The CDR3 totals 19 residues. The CDR3 sequence: CASSLGRMRDRGATGELFF. In DNA form, the CDR3 reads TGTGCCAGCAGCTTGGGAAGGATGCGGGACAGGGGGGCCACCGGGGAGCTGTTTTTT.

Many counts were recorded for this clonotype. This chain joins TRBV6-5 and TRBJ1-2; D call uncertain. This CDR3 spans 16 amino acids. V lost 0 bases to trimming and J lost 5 bases, with 16 bases between them. Germline V CDR1 and CDR2: MNHEY, SVGAGI. The DNA for the CDR3 is TGTGCCAGCAGTTACTCTGGGGAGAGGGCGTCGTATGGCTACACCTTC. It specifies CASSYSGERASYGYTF.